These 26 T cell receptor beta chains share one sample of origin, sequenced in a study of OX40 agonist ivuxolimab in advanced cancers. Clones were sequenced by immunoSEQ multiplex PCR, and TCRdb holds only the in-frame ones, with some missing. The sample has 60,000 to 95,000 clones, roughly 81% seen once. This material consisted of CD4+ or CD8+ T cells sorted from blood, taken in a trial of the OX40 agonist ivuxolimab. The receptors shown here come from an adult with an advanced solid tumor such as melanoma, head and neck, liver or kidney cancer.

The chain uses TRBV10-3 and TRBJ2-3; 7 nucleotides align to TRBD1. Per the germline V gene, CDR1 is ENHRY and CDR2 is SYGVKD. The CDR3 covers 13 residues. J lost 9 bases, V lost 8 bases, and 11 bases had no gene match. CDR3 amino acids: CAIRDRLQGTQYF. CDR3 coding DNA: TGTGCCATCCGCGACAGGCTACAGGGGACGCAGTATTTT.

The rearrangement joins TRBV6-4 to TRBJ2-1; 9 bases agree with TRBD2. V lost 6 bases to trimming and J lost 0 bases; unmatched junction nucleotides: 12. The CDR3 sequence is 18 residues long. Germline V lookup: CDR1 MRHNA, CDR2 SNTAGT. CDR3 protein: CASSPGASGIRSYNEQFF. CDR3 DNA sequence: TGTGCCAGCAGCCCTGGGGCTAGCGGGATACGCTCCTACAATGAGCAGTTCTTC.

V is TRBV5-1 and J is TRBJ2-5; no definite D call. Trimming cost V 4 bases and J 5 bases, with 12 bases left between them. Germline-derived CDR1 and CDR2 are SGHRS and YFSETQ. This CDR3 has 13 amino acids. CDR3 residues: CASSGVVEETQYF. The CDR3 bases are TGCGCCAGCAGCGGGGTCGTTGAGGAGACCCAGTACTTC.

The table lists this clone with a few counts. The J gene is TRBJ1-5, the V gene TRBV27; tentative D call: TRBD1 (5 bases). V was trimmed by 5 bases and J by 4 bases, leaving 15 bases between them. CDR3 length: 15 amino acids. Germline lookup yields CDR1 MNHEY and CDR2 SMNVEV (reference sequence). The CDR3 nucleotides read TGTGCCAGCAGTACTGTTCCGGGGGGGAATCAGCCCCAGCATTTT. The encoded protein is CASSTVPGGNQPQHF.

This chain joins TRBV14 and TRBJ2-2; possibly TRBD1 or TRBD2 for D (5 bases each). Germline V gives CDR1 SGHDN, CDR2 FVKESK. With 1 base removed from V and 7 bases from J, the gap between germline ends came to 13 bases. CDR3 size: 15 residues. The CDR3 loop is CASSQVRGPGGELFF. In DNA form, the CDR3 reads TGTGCCAGCAGCCAAGTCCGGGGCCCGGGCGGGGAGCTGTTTTTT.

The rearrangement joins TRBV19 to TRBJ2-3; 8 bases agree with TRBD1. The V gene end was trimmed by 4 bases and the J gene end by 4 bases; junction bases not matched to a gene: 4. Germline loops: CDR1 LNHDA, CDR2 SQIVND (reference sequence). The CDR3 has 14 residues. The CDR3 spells CASSRGQVADTQYF. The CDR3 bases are TGTGCCAGTAGTAGGGGACAGGTTGCAGATACGCAGTATTTT.

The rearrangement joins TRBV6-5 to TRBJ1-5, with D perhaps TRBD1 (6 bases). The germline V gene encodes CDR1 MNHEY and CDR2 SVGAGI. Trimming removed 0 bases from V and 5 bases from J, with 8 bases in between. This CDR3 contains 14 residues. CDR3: CASSYSRGHQPQHF. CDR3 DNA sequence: TGTGCCAGCAGTTACTCCAGGGGACATCAGCCCCAGCATTTT.

In DNA form, the CDR3 reads TGTGCCAGCAGTCAATCAAGGGGCACAGATACGCAGTATTTT. Protein sequence: CASSQSRGTDTQYF. This chain uses TRBV27 with TRBJ2-3; the D is unclear. Germline V gives CDR1 MNHEY, CDR2 SMNVEV (reference sequence). Trimming shortened V by 5 bases and J by 1 base, and 10 bases separated the two germline ends. The CDR3 contains 14 residues.

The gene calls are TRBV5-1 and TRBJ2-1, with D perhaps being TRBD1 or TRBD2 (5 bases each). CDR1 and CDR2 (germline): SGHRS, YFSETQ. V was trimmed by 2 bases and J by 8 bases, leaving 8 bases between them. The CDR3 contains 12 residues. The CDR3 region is CASSFRDHEQFF. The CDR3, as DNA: TGCGCCAGCAGCTTCAGGGACCATGAGCAGTTCTTC.

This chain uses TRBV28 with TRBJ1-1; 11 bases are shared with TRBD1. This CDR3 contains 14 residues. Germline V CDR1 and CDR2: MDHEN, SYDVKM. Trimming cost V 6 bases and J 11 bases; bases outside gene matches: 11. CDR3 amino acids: CASSLGQGDSSAFF. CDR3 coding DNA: TGTGCCAGCAGCCTGGGACAGGGGGATTCGTCGGCTTTCTTT.

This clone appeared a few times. The CDR3: CASSLVLQETQYF. The CDR3 region has the DNA TGTGCCAGCAGCTTAGTTCTGCAAGAGACCCAGTACTTC. V and J are TRBV7-2 and TRBJ2-5; D is undetermined. V lost 1 base, J lost 2 bases, and 5 bases lay in between. The CDR3 is 13 amino acids. CDR1 and CDR2 (germline): SGHTA, FQGNSA. Full variable domain (outside the CDR3, taken from reference TRBV7-2 and TRBJ2-5): GAGVSQSPSNKVTEKGKDVELRCDPISGHTALYWYRQSLGQGLEFLIYFQGNSAPDKSGLPSDRFSAERTGGSVSTLTIQRTQQEDSAVYLCASSLVLQETQYFGPGTRLLVL.

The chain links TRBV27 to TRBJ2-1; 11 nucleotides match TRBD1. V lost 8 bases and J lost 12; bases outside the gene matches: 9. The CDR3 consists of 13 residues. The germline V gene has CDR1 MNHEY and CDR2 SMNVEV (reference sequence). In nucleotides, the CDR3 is TGTGCCAGCGGGCGGACAGGGGGCATCGGGCAGTTCTTC. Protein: CASGRTGGIGQFF.

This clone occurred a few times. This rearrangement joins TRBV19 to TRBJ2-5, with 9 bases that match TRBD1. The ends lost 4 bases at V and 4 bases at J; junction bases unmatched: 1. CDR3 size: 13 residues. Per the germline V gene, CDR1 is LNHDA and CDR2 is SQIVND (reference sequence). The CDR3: CASSTQGAETQYF. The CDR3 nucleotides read TGTGCCAGTAGTACACAGGGGGCAGAGACCCAGTACTTC.

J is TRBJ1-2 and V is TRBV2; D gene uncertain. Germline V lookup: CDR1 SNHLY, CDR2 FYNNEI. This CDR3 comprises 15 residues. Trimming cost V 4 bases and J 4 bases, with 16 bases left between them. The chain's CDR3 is CASSGEFTVRYGYTF. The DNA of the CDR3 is TGTGCCAGCAGTGGAGAATTTACGGTCCGCTATGGCTACACCTTC. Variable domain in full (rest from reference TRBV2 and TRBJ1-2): EPEVTQTPSHQVTQMGQEVILRCVPISNHLYFYWYRQILGQKVEFLVSFYNNEISEKSEIFDDQFSVERPDGSNFTLKIRSTKLEDSAMYFCASSGEFTVRYGYTFGSGTRLTVV.

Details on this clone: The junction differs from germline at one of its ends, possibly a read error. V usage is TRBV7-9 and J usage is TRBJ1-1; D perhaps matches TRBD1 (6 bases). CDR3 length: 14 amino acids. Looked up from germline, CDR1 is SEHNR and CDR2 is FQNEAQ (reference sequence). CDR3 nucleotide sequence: TGTGCCAGCCTTACGGGGGCAGGGAACGCTGAAGCTTTCTTT. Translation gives CASLTGAGNAEAFF.

Written as DNA, the CDR3 is TGTGCCAGCAATCAGGGGAGATCCTACGAGCAGTACTTC. Protein product: CASNQGRSYEQYF. This rearrangement joins TRBV2 to TRBJ2-7, with D perhaps matching TRBD1 (6 bases). The CDR3 spans 13 residues. V was pared by 7 bases and J by 1 base, with 11 bases between. The germline CDR1 and CDR2 sequences are SNHLY and FYNNEI.

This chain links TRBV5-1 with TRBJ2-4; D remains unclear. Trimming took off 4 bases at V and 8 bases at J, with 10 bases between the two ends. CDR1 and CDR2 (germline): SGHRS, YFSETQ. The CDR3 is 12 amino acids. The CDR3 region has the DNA TGCGCCAGCAGCGAGAGTTTGGACATTCAGTACTTC. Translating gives CASSESLDIQYF.

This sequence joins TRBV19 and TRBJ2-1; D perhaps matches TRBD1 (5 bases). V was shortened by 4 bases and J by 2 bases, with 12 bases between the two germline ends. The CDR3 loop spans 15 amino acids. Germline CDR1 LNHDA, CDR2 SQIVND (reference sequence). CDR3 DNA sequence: TGTGCCAGTAGTAATAGGGGCCAAACCTACAATGAGCAGTTCTTC. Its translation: CASSNRGQTYNEQFF.

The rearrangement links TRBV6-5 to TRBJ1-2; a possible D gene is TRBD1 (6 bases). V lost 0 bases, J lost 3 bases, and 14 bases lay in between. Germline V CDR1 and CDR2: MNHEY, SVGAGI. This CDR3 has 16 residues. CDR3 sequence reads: CASSYSIQGGDYGYTF. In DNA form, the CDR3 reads TGTGCCAGCAGTTACTCGATACAGGGTGGTGACTATGGCTACACCTTC.

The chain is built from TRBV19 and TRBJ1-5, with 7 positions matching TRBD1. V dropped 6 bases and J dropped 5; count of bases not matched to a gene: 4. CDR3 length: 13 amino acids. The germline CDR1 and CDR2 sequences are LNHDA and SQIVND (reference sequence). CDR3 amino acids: CASRRQGDQPQHF. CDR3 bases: TGTGCCAGTAGACGGCAGGGGGATCAGCCCCAGCATTTT. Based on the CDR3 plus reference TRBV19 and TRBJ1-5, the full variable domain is DGGITQSPKYLFRKEGQNVTLSCEQNLNHDAMYWYRQDPGQGLRLIYYSQIVNDFQKGDIAEGYSVSREKKESFPLTVTSAQKNPTAFYLCASRRQGDQPQHFGDGTRLSIL.

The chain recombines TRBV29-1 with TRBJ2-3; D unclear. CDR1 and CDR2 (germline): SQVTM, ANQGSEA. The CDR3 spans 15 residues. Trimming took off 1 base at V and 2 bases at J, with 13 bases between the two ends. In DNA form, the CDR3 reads TGCAGCGTTGAAGGGGGAAGCGATCTCACAGATACGCAGTATTTT. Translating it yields CSVEGGSDLTDTQYF.

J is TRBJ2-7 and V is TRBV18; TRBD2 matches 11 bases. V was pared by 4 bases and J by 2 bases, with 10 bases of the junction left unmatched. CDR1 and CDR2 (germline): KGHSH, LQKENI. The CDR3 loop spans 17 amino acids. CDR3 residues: CASSLQPLTSGTYEQYF. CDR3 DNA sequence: TGTGCCAGCTCACTTCAGCCTTTGACTAGCGGGACCTACGAGCAGTACTTC.

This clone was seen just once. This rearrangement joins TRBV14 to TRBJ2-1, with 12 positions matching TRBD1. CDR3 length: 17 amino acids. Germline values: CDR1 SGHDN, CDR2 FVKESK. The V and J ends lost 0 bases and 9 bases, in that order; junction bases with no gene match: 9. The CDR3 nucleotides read TGTGCCAGCAGCCAAGAAGAGGGACAGGGGGCTCGTAGTGAGCAGTTCTTC. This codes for CASSQEEGQGARSEQFF.

CDR3 nucleotides: TGTGCCAGTAGTATCGGTAGCGGGAACTTCGATGAGCAGTTCTTC. It encodes CASSIGSGNFDEQFF. The genes are TRBV19 and TRBJ2-1; 8 positions agree with TRBD2. This CDR3 spans 15 amino acids. With 3 bases clipped from V and 8 bases from J, the junction kept 9 bases outside the gene matches. CDR1 is LNHDA, CDR2 SQIVND, per germline (reference sequence).

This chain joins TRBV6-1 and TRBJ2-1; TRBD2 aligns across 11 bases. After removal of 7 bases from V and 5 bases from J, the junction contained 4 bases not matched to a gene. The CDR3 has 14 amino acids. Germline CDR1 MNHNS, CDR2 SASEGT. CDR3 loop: CASTRLAGNNEQFF. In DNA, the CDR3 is TGTGCCAGCACTAGACTAGCGGGAAACAATGAGCAGTTCTTC.

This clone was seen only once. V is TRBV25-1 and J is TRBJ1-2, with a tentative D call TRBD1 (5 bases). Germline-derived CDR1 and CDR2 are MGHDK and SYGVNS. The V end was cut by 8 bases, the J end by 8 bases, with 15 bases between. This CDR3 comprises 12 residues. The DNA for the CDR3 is TGTGCCAGCCGGGACGGATTTAAAGGCTACACCTTC. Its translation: CASRDGFKGYTF.